This T cell receptor beta chain is from a study of monozygotic twins with inflammatory bowel disease. With the 5' RACE reads reprocessed, TCRdb shows one record per CDR3 protein and no DNA. Reported are roughly 170,000 distinct CDR3 sequences; the ten largest clones contain less than 8%. Notes on this clonotype: What it binds is not known.

Study results and caveats: With others, IBD patients shared fewer clonotypes than healthy twins did, especially with disease activity.

The germline V gene has CDR1 MGHRA and CDR2 YSYEKL. The CDR3 extends over 15 amino acids. The V gene is TRBV4-1, the J gene TRBJ1-2. The sequence derives from a human donor with ulcerative colitis or Crohn's disease, or a healthy co-twin of an affected twin (not recorded which). The sample comprised blood. CDR3 amino acids: CASSPVTSGTRGYTF.